This T cell receptor beta chain was identified during a study of PD-1 blockade in classical Hodgkin lymphoma. Study observations and caveats: When set against healthy donors, newly diagnosed patients were reported to show lower baseline TCR diversity. Sources of repertoire differences remain undefined, possibly disease activity or prior therapy.

Repertoires were generated with immunoSEQ multiplex PCR, while TCRdb's copy carries only in-frame clones and drops some. The table records around 20,000 clones, 80% to 90% of them present only once. This CDR3 is 14 amino acids long. Deletions cut 1 base from V and 2 bases from J, with 8 bases between. Germline V gene data show CDR1 as KGHSH and CDR2 as LQKENI. Noted time point: newly diagnosed, previously untreated cHL patient sample. The CD4+ T cells used were purified from thawed PBMCs through magnetic negative selection. Peripheral samples used as comparators were newly diagnosed, untreated classical Hodgkin lymphoma PBMCs. As concerns this clone: What it binds is not known.

Sequencing was done on a sample of CD4+ T cells from blood. This receptor was taken from a human donor with classical Hodgkin lymphoma. V usage is TRBV18 and J usage is TRBJ1-1; D is uncertain. CDR3 in amino acids: CASSPLLSNTEAFF. CDR3 DNA sequence: TGTGCCAGCTCACCACTACTTTCAAACACTGAAGCTTTCTTT.